These T cell receptor beta chains were read from a single sample in a study of Ad26.COV2.S vaccination and SARS-CoV-2 variants. The assay was immunoSEQ multiplex PCR, and TCRdb's table has in-frame clones only and misses some. This sample has 200,000 to 250,000 clones, with around 87% found just once. This sample comprised peripheral blood, obtained in a trial of Ad26.COV2.S vaccine versus placebo. These receptors were taken from a person aged 18 to 59 who received the Ad26.COV2.S COVID-19 vaccine or a placebo. The CDR3 runs from the conserved cysteine through the conserved F or W. Fields, in order: CDR3 length, J gene, clone size, D gene, V gene, CDR3 DNA, CDR3 protein. The D gene is left open where the match is weak. Only some rows state a clone size, as once, few, many or a class for expanded clones.

cdr3_length: 14; j_call: TRBJ1-4; clone_size: -; d_call: -; v_call: TRBV4-1; cdr3_nt: TGCGCCAGCAGCCAAGATCGAGTTGGGGAAAAACTGTTTTTT; cdr3_aa: CASSQDRVGEKLFF
cdr3_length: 16; j_call: TRBJ2-1; clone_size: -; d_call: -; v_call: TRBV6-2/TRBV6-3; cdr3_nt: TGTGCCAGCAGTGGGGACACTCCAGGCTCCTACAATGAGCAGTTCTTC; cdr3_aa: CASSGDTPGSYNEQFF
cdr3_length: 16; j_call: TRBJ1-3; clone_size: few; d_call: -; v_call: TRBV9; cdr3_nt: TGTGCCAGCAGCGTAGAATTGGGCAGGTCGGAAAACACCATATATTTT; cdr3_aa: CASSVELGRSENTIYF
cdr3_length: 16; j_call: TRBJ2-1; clone_size: -; d_call: -; v_call: TRBV12-5; cdr3_nt: TGTGCTAGTGGTAACCCTCAGGGGAGCTCCTACAATGAGCAGTTCTTC; cdr3_aa: CASGNPQGSSYNEQFF
cdr3_length: 14; j_call: TRBJ1-1; clone_size: once; d_call: -; v_call: TRBV28; cdr3_nt: TGTGCCAGCAGTTTATGGGTGGCCGGCACTGAAGCTTTCTTT; cdr3_aa: CASSLWVAGTEAFF
cdr3_length: 14; j_call: TRBJ1-2; clone_size: -; d_call: TRBD1; v_call: TRBV18; cdr3_nt: TGTGCCAGCTCACGCGACAGGGGTAACTATGGCTACACCTTC; cdr3_aa: CASSRDRGNYGYTF
cdr3_length: 13; j_call: TRBJ2-1; clone_size: once; d_call: -; v_call: TRBV19; cdr3_nt: TGTGCCAGTAGTTCGACGGGGTGGGATGAGCAGTTCTTC; cdr3_aa: CASSSTGWDEQFF
cdr3_length: 19; j_call: TRBJ1-5; clone_size: -; d_call: TRBD1; v_call: TRBV6-2/TRBV6-3; cdr3_nt: TGTGCCAGCAGTTTGCCGGGACAGGGTATTGGGAAAGGCAATCAGCCCCAGCATTTT; cdr3_aa: CASSLPGQGIGKGNQPQHF
cdr3_length: 12; j_call: TRBJ2-7; clone_size: few; d_call: -; v_call: TRBV30; cdr3_nt: TGTGCCGGGGGCAGGTCCTCCTACGAGCAGTACTTC; cdr3_aa: CAGGRSSYEQYF
cdr3_length: 15; j_call: TRBJ2-2; clone_size: -; d_call: -; v_call: TRBV19; cdr3_nt: TGTGCCAGTAGTATAGATCGTCGGGCCTCAGAAGGGCTGTTTTTT; cdr3_aa: CASSIDRRASEGLFF
cdr3_length: 13; j_call: TRBJ1-1; clone_size: once; d_call: -; v_call: TRBV28; cdr3_nt: TGTGCCAGCAGTTTTCCCATGAACACTGAAGCTTTCTTT; cdr3_aa: CASSFPMNTEAFF
cdr3_length: 16; j_call: TRBJ2-4; clone_size: once; d_call: -; v_call: TRBV7-9; cdr3_nt: TGTGCCAGCAGTCATCCCCTGGGGCAGACCAAAAACATTCAGTACTTC; cdr3_aa: CASSHPLGQTKNIQYF
cdr3_length: 16; j_call: TRBJ2-7; clone_size: -; d_call: TRBD2; v_call: TRBV6-4; cdr3_nt: TGTGCCAGCAGGGTGGGTAGCGGGAGTAGATCCTACGAGCAGTACTTC; cdr3_aa: CASRVGSGSRSYEQYF
cdr3_length: 15; j_call: TRBJ2-3; clone_size: -; d_call: -; v_call: TRBV11-2; cdr3_nt: TGTGCCAGCAGCTTAGAATGGCGGGGCACAGATACGCAGTATTTT; cdr3_aa: CASSLEWRGTDTQYF
cdr3_length: 17; j_call: TRBJ2-1; clone_size: -; d_call: TRBD2; v_call: TRBV7-9; cdr3_nt: TGTGCCAGCAGCCCCAGACTAGCGGGAGGTATCCGCAATGAGCAGTTCTTC; cdr3_aa: CASSPRLAGGIRNEQFF
cdr3_length: 17; j_call: TRBJ2-2; clone_size: -; d_call: -; v_call: TRBV5-1; cdr3_nt: TGCGCCAGCAGCTTGAACCAGAGACTAGACAGGACCGGGGAGCTGTTTTTT; cdr3_aa: CASSLNQRLDRTGELFF
cdr3_length: 14; j_call: TRBJ2-7; clone_size: -; d_call: -; v_call: TRBV14; cdr3_nt: TGTGCCAGCAGCCAACGCCCGGTCCCCTACGAGCAGTACTTC; cdr3_aa: CASSQRPVPYEQYF
cdr3_length: 13; j_call: TRBJ2-5; clone_size: -; d_call: -; v_call: TRBV6-5; cdr3_nt: TGTGCCAGCGGGGGTACGGGTTTGGAGACCCAGTACTTC; cdr3_aa: CASGGTGLETQYF
cdr3_length: 12; j_call: TRBJ1-2; clone_size: once; d_call: TRBD1; v_call: TRBV28; cdr3_nt: TGTGCAGCTACGGGACAGGGTAGAGGCTACACCTTC; cdr3_aa: CAATGQGRGYTF
cdr3_length: 16; j_call: TRBJ1-2; clone_size: once; d_call: -; v_call: TRBV15; cdr3_nt: TGTGCCACCAGCAGAGAGGGTGGGGCAACTAACTATGGCTACACCTTC; cdr3_aa: CATSREGGATNYGYTF
cdr3_length: 15; j_call: TRBJ2-7; clone_size: -; d_call: -; v_call: TRBV4-2; cdr3_nt: TGTGCCAGCAGCCAAGACCGACAGGATTCCTACGAGCAGTACTTC; cdr3_aa: CASSQDRQDSYEQYF
cdr3_length: 12; j_call: TRBJ1-5; clone_size: -; d_call: -; v_call: TRBV19; cdr3_nt: TGTGCCAGTACCCGGGACAATCAGCCCCAGCATTTT; cdr3_aa: CASTRDNQPQHF
cdr3_length: 14; j_call: TRBJ2-7; clone_size: -; d_call: -; v_call: TRBV5-6; cdr3_nt: TGTGCCAGCAGCTTGGTAGGCACCGGTTACGAGCAGTACTTC; cdr3_aa: CASSLVGTGYEQYF
cdr3_length: 15; j_call: TRBJ2-7; clone_size: -; d_call: TRBD1; v_call: TRBV19; cdr3_nt: TGTGCCAGTAGTATAGGACAGGGGGCCTTGTACGAGCAGTACTTC; cdr3_aa: CASSIGQGALYEQYF
cdr3_length: 16; j_call: TRBJ2-7; clone_size: -; d_call: TRBD1; v_call: TRBV28; cdr3_nt: TGTGCCAGCACCCCCCTCACAAGGGGGCAATCCTACGAGCAGTACTTC; cdr3_aa: CASTPLTRGQSYEQYF
cdr3_length: 14; j_call: TRBJ2-7; clone_size: -; d_call: -; v_call: TRBV18; cdr3_nt: TGTGCCAGCTCACCACCCGCAGGCTCCTACGAGCAGTACTTC; cdr3_aa: CASSPPAGSYEQYF
cdr3_length: 12; j_call: TRBJ2-3; clone_size: -; d_call: -; v_call: TRBV7-2; cdr3_nt: TGTGCCAGCATCCAACTCCCCGGGAGGCAGTATTTT; cdr3_aa: CASIQLPGRQYF
cdr3_length: 15; j_call: TRBJ2-5; clone_size: -; d_call: TRBD1; v_call: TRBV19; cdr3_nt: TGTGCCAGTAGTTTTCCCGGGACAGCACAAGAGACCCAGTACTTC; cdr3_aa: CASSFPGTAQETQYF
cdr3_length: 15; j_call: TRBJ2-7; clone_size: -; d_call: -; v_call: TRBV7-2; cdr3_nt: TGTGCCAGCAGCAGGGGGTCCGGGAGCTCCTACGAGCAGTACTTC; cdr3_aa: CASSRGSGSSYEQYF
cdr3_length: 15; j_call: TRBJ2-1; clone_size: -; d_call: TRBD1; v_call: TRBV11-2; cdr3_nt: TGTGCCAGCAGCCTAGACAGGGGATCCTACAATGAGCAGTTCTTC; cdr3_aa: CASSLDRGSYNEQFF
cdr3_length: 12; j_call: TRBJ2-3; clone_size: -; d_call: TRBD2; v_call: TRBV28; cdr3_nt: TGTGCCAGCAGTTCCCCGGGGGGTACGCAGTATTTT; cdr3_aa: CASSSPGGTQYF
cdr3_length: 12; j_call: TRBJ2-2; clone_size: -; d_call: -; v_call: TRBV19; cdr3_nt: TGTGCCAGTAGTATCGGGAGCGGGGAGCTGTTTTTT; cdr3_aa: CASSIGSGELFF
cdr3_length: 16; j_call: TRBJ2-1; clone_size: -; d_call: TRBD2; v_call: TRBV7-6; cdr3_nt: TGTGCCAGCAGCCTCACGGGACTAGCGGGGGACAATGAGCAGTTCTTC; cdr3_aa: CASSLTGLAGDNEQFF
cdr3_length: 13; j_call: TRBJ2-3; clone_size: -; d_call: -; v_call: TRBV12-3/TRBV12-4; cdr3_nt: TGTGCCAGCAGTTTAGGGGCCACAGATACGCAGTATTTT; cdr3_aa: CASSLGATDTQYF
cdr3_length: 15; j_call: TRBJ2-3; clone_size: -; d_call: TRBD1; v_call: TRBV10-3; cdr3_nt: TGTGCCATCAGTACCGGGACAGTTAGCACAGATACGCAGTATTTT; cdr3_aa: CAISTGTVSTDTQYF
cdr3_length: 15; j_call: TRBJ1-1; clone_size: -; d_call: -; v_call: TRBV9; cdr3_nt: TGTGCCAGCAGCGTAGCTACAGGACTTAACACTGAAGCTTTCTTT; cdr3_aa: CASSVATGLNTEAFF
cdr3_length: 17; j_call: TRBJ1-6; clone_size: once; d_call: TRBD1; v_call: TRBV7-9; cdr3_nt: TGTGCCAGCAGCTTAGCGTCCAGGGGGCTGAGGAATTCACCCCTCCACTTT; cdr3_aa: CASSLASRGLRNSPLHF
cdr3_length: 16; j_call: TRBJ2-2; clone_size: -; d_call: -; v_call: TRBV9; cdr3_nt: TGTGCCAGCAGCGTAGCTGGTCTTCGCGGCACCGGGGAGCTGTTTTTT; cdr3_aa: CASSVAGLRGTGELFF
cdr3_length: 15; j_call: TRBJ1-3; clone_size: once; d_call: -; v_call: TRBV6-5; cdr3_nt: TGTGCCAGCAGTTCCGGGAGGAACTCTGGAAACACCATATATTTT; cdr3_aa: CASSSGRNSGNTIYF
cdr3_length: 17; j_call: TRBJ1-3; clone_size: -; d_call: -; v_call: TRBV4-1; cdr3_nt: TGCGCCAGCAGCCCCCTCAGGCCTCTCCAACCTGGAAACACCATATATTTT; cdr3_aa: CASSPLRPLQPGNTIYF
cdr3_length: 15; j_call: TRBJ2-1; clone_size: -; d_call: TRBD2; v_call: TRBV10-3; cdr3_nt: TGTGCCATCAGTGGCGGGGGGGGATCGAGCAATGAGCAGTTCTTC; cdr3_aa: CAISGGGGSSNEQFF